This T cell receptor beta chain was obtained from a study of glioma-infiltrating T cells after dendritic cell vaccination (dated by TCRdb to between 2015 and 2016). Context from the whole study: The cohort comprised about 15 glioblastoma patients from Phase I and II dendritic cell vaccination trials, 9 newly diagnosed and 6 with recurrent disease. Between 2003 and 2012, patients were given autologous tumor lysate-pulsed dendritic cell vaccination. To make the vaccine, monocyte-derived dendritic cells were cultured for six to eight days with IL-4 and GM-CSF and then pulsed overnight with autologous tumor lysate. Patients received three intradermal dendritic cell vaccine injections at biweekly intervals in the arm below the axilla. Tumor-infiltrating lymphocyte content was quantified and tumor and blood repertoires were compared in dendritic cell-vaccinated glioblastoma patients by deep sequencing of TCR beta CDR3 regions. TCR sequencing metrics, including TIL content and tumor-blood repertoire overlap, were correlated with survival after dendritic cell vaccination.

The full study reports these points: TCR clonality showed no direct relationship with survival, which suggests that a diverse polyclonal response may matter. The cohort was small and heterogeneous, with few patients having full blood and tumor sets and even fewer initial-recurrent tumor pairs. After dendritic cell vaccination, a higher estimated pretreatment TIL content predicted longer time to progression and overall survival. The three-group TCR overlap response model was described as speculative and requiring prospective validation.

The immunoSEQ assay amplified TCRB CDR3 regions from approximately 2 micrograms of genomic DNA, or from all available DNA when less than that amount was available. For multiplex PCR, 60 forward primers for TCR V beta segments and 13 reverse primers for J beta segments were used. To estimate the number of reads per starting template, synthetic control templates were added to each sample at limiting dilution. The Illumina HiSeq System generated 87 bp sequencing reads. The original pipeline was this. PCR and sequencing errors were removed by merging closely related sequences with a nearest neighbor algorithm. TCR overlap was defined as the percentage of unique tumor TCR beta sequences that were also found in the peripheral blood of the same patient. Held by TCRdb, this immuneACCESS table contains in-frame sequences only and omits some clones. Under half of the omission traces to an unresolved V gene where checked; the cause of the rest is unknown. Clone size and the V and J calls come from that table; the DNA yielded D and trimming. Recorded for this sample are tens of thousands of clones; around nine tenths of them occurred a single time. The ten largest clonotypes hold 3.2% of the sample.

From the cysteine up to the phenylalanine, the CDR3 has a length of 17 residues. Just CDR3 DNA is preserved here, 51 bases in frame from base 1. V was cut back by 4 bases and J by 4 bases, leaving a gap of 22 bases between them. CDR1 and CDR2 are drawn from the germline V gene: SGHNT, YENEEA. To be selected, patients needed enough residual fresh-frozen tumor tissue and more than two years of available survival data. None of the glioblastoma patients carried an isocitrate dehydrogenase mutation, although molecular status otherwise varied. PBMC were collected before vaccination, two weeks after the third vaccination, and at tumor progression when it occurred. The Qiagen DNeasy Blood extraction Kit was used for extraction of genomic DNA. With respect to this clone: What antigen it recognizes has not been identified. No much larger clonotype is one base removed from it; base qualities were not supplied.

This clonotype originated in a human donor with glioblastoma. Sample: blood, taken before dendritic cell vaccination. The receptor chain draws on TRBV11-3 and TRBJ2-5; 6 matching bases give a weak D call of TRBD1. The sequence in DNA is TGTGCCAGCAGCTCCAACCCCCCCCAGGGGTTGGGAGAGACCCAGTACTTC. Translation gives CASSSNPPQGLGETQYF.